The 15 T cell receptor beta chains in this list originate from one sample, sequenced in a study of identical twins. In TCRdb, the 5' RACE reads were re-called with MiXCR into one record per CDR3 protein. The table records fewer than 800,000 distinct CDR3 sequences, about 7.6% of them present only once. The sample was also reused in another study, on yellow fever vaccine responses in identical twins.

Sequenced sample: PBMCs. The receptor source for this set is a woman between 18 and 30 years old in good health.

The chain links TRBV2 to TRBJ2-1, with 10 nucleotides matching TRBD2. Germline V gives CDR1 SNHLY, CDR2 FYNNEI. The trim removed 8 bases at V and 4 bases at J, leaving 5 bases unmatched. The CDR3 spans 14 residues. Here the CDR3 DNA reads TGTGCCAGCCCTCGTAGCGGGGGGTACAATGAGCAGTTCTTC. Its protein is CASPRSGGYNEQFF.

The V call is TRBV20-1, the J call TRBJ2-7; D is unclear. The V and J ends lost 6 bases and 0 bases respectively, with 12 bases between them. The CDR3 contains 13 residues. CDR1 DFQATT and CDR2 SNEGSKA come from the germline V gene (reference sequence). The CDR3 DNA reads as TGCAGTGCCGCAGAAGGGCTCTCCTACGAGCAGTACTTC. Its protein product is CSAAEGLSYEQYF.

This clonotype was seen only a few times. CDR3 residues: CASSPRDRRYEQYF. The CDR3 nucleotides read TGTGCCAGCTCACCCCGGGACAGGCGATACGAGCAGTACTTC. V and J are TRBV18 and TRBJ2-7; TRBD1 matches at 8 bases. V lost 3 bases, J lost 4 bases, and 5 bases stayed unmatched. Germline assignment: CDR1 KGHSH and CDR2 LQKENI. The CDR3 has 14 residues. Using reference TRBV18 and TRBJ2-7 for the parts outside the CDR3, the full variable domain is NAGVMQNPRHLVRRRGQEARLRCSPMKGHSHVYWYRQLPEEGLKFMVYLQKENIIDESGMPKERFSAEFPKEGPSILRIQQVVRGDSAAYFCASSPRDRRYEQYFGPGTRLTVT.

This clonotype was recorded a few times. The rearrangement links TRBV7-9 to TRBJ1-6; D is uncertain. Between the trimmed V and J ends, which lost 2 bases and 7 bases, there was a span of 9 bases. The V gene's germline CDR1 is SEHNR and CDR2 FQNEAQ (reference sequence). The CDR3 contains 14 residues. This CDR3 is CASSLKYENSPLHF. In DNA form, the CDR3 reads TGTGCCAGCAGCTTAAAGTACGAGAATTCACCCCTCCACTTT. The whole variable domain, filled in from reference TRBV7-9 and TRBJ1-6, reads DTGVSQNPRHKITKRGQNVTFRCDPISEHNRLYWYRQTLGQGPEFLTYFQNEAQLEKSRLLSDRFSAERPKGSFSTLEIQRTEQGDSAMYLCASSLKYENSPLHFGNGTRLTVT.

The CDR3 DNA reads as TGCAGTGCTCTCCCTGTCAGGGGATCCTACAATGAGCAGTTCTTC. This codes for CSALPVRGSYNEQFF. The chain recombines TRBV20-1 with TRBJ2-1; possibly TRBD1 for D (6 bases). The V end was cut by 5 bases, the J end by 1 base, with 15 bases between. The CDR3 is 15 residues long. Germline V gene lookup returns CDR1 DFQATT and CDR2 SNEGSKA (reference sequence).

This clonotype was seen ten or more times. The rearrangement uses TRBV10-3 and TRBJ2-1; tentative D call: TRBD1 (6 bases). V lost 3 bases, J lost 6 bases, and 18 bases lay in between. Germline V CDR1 and CDR2: ENHRY, SYGVKD. This CDR3 has 16 residues. The CDR3 sequence is CAISDLTGDGTNEQFF. CDR3 coding DNA: TGTGCCATCAGTGACCTGACAGGAGATGGGACCAATGAGCAGTTCTTC.

The chain is built from TRBV2 and TRBJ2-2; D is possibly TRBD2 (6 bases). Trimming pared 2 bases from V and 8 bases from J, leaving 15 bases between. This CDR3 spans 15 amino acids. Germline V gene sequence: CDR1 SNHLY, CDR2 FYNNEI. The CDR3 here is CASSELGGGGGELFF. CDR3 nucleotides: TGTGCCAGCAGTGAACTGGGGGGTGGAGGAGGGGAGCTGTTTTTT.

The J gene is TRBJ2-7, the V gene TRBV11-2; 10 nucleotides line up with TRBD2. This CDR3 is built from 17 residues. The junction had 16 bases not matched to a gene; V was cut back by 6 bases and J by 5 bases. Germline-derived CDR1 and CDR2 are SGHAT and FQNNGV. The CDR3 DNA reads as TGTGCCAGCAGACCCGTCGGGTCTAGCGGGAGACAGGACGAGCAGTACTTC. This gives the protein CASRPVGSSGRQDEQYF.

The gene calls are TRBV29-1 and TRBJ2-7; possibly TRBD1 for D (5 bases). The length of the CDR3 is 12 residues. V was shortened by 5 bases and J by 2 bases, with 10 bases between the two germline ends. Germline CDR1 and CDR2: SQVTM and ANQGSEA. Written as DNA, the CDR3 is TGCAGCGTTCAGCCAGGGACCTACGAGCAGTACTTC. Residues: CSVQPGTYEQYF.

This clonotype was found many times. The chain recombines TRBV3-1 with TRBJ2-1; 16 bases are shared with TRBD2. CDR1 is LGHDT, CDR2 YNNKEL, per germline (reference sequence). The junction had 4 bases not matched to a gene; V was cut back by 4 bases and J by 4 bases. The CDR3 sequence is 17 residues long. The chain's CDR3 is CASSPGLAGGRYNEQFF. The CDR3 DNA is TGTGCCAGCAGCCCGGGACTAGCGGGAGGGCGATACAATGAGCAGTTCTTC.

This clonotype was counted a few times. This chain links TRBV7-6 with TRBJ2-7; 8 nucleotides match TRBD2. Germline CDR1 SGHVS, CDR2 FNYEAQ. V shed 0 bases and J 4 bases; nucleotides not matched to a gene: 23. The CDR3 spans 21 residues. CDR3: CASSLALRQIRREAPGYEQYF. The CDR3 DNA is TGTGCCAGCAGCTTAGCTTTAAGGCAGATACGGCGGGAGGCCCCGGGGTACGAGCAGTACTTC.

The J gene is TRBJ2-5, the V gene TRBV12-3 or TRBV12-4; possible D gene TRBD1, 6 bases. The CDR3 contains 15 residues. The ends were cut back, 1 base at V and 5 bases at J, with 14 bases in the middle. The CDR3 DNA reads as TGTGCCAGCAGTTTAGATGGGGGCGCGGCGGAGACCCAGTACTTC. Translated: CASSLDGGAAETQYF.

The chain carries TRBV20-1 and TRBJ2-1; D perhaps matches TRBD2 (7 bases). The germline V gene encodes CDR1 DFQATT and CDR2 SNEGSKA (reference sequence). Trimming removed 2 bases at V and 7 bases at J, with 15 bases between. The CDR3 spans 14 residues. This CDR3 is CSARWGGPGNEQFF. The CDR3 nucleotides read TGCAGTGCTAGATGGGGGGGGCCTGGAAATGAGCAGTTCTTC.

The table lists this clonotype with many counts. V usage is TRBV5-1 and J usage is TRBJ2-3, with a possible D match to TRBD1 (6 bases). CDR1 is SGHRS and CDR2 is YFSETQ in the germline V gene. Trimming shortened V by 5 bases and J by 4 bases, and 14 bases separated the two germline ends. CDR3 length: 14 residues. The CDR3 reads CASRTGDFADTQYF. DNA of the CDR3: TGCGCCAGCAGGACAGGAGATTTCGCAGATACGCAGTATTTT.

The genes are TRBV25-1 and TRBJ2-3; 8 bases are shared with TRBD2. CDR3 length equals 17 residues. V was clipped by 8 bases and J by 1 base; unmatched bases: 14. Germline CDR1 reads MGHDK; CDR2 reads SYGVNS. The CDR3 sequence is CASRRGVTSGRTDTQYF. The CDR3 bases are TGTGCCAGCCGCCGGGGGGTTACTAGCGGCCGCACAGATACGCAGTATTTT.